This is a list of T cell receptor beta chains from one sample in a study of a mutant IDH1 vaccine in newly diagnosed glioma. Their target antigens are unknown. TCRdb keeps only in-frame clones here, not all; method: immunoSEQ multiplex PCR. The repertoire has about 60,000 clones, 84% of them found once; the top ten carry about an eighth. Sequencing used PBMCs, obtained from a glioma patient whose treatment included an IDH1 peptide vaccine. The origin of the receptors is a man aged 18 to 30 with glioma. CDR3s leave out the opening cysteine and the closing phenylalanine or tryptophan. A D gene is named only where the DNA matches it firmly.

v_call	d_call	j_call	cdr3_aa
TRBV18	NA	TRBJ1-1	ASSPALNTEAF
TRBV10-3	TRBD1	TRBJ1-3	AIRQGTGNTIY
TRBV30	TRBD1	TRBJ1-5	AWSTGTGDQPQH
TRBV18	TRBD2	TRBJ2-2	ASSPRTGTTAGELF
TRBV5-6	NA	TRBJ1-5	ASSRSWVGNQPQH
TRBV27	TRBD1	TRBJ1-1	ASTSTGGITEAF
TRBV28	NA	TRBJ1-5	ASRGGPTESQPQH
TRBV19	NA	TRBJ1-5	ASSIDNYNQPQH
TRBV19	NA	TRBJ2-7	ASSITTDSYEQY
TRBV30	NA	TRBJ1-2	AWSLEERYGYT
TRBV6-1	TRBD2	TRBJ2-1	ASSEGRYSGVEQF
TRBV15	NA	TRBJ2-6	ATTGTFGANVLT
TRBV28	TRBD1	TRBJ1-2	ASSSLSGTGINYGYT
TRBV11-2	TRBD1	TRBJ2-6	ASSQDRGLSSGANVLT
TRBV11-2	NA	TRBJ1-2	ASSPFDRNYGYT
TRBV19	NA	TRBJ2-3	ASSTRSSLDTQY
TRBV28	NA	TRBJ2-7	ASSLLGAVYEQY
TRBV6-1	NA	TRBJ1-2	ASTLLTGGDYGYT
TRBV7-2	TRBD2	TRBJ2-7	ASSFSGGTYEQY
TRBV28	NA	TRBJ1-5	ASSFRRGAGNQPQH
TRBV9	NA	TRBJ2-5	ASSSPRGAETQY
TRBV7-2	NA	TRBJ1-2	ASSYTWGGYT
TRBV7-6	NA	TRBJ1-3	ASSLQGGSGNTIY
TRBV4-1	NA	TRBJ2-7	ASSQDATIYEQY